One and the same sample provided the 29 T cell receptor beta chains below, sequenced in a study of blood T cell repertoires in COVID-19. Here immunoSEQ multiplex PCR was the method, and the copy in TCRdb shows in-frame clones only, minus some. The table records about 250,000 clones, approximately 85% of them present only once. Sequencing was carried out using peripheral blood. The receptor set was obtained from a woman aged 25 to 45 with acute or convalescent COVID-19.

The chain couples TRBV4-3 to TRBJ1-2, with D perhaps TRBD1 (5 bases). The V gene's germline CDR1 is LGHNA and CDR2 YSLEER. There are 16 residues in the CDR3. Trimming removed 0 bases from V and 5 bases from J, with 16 bases in between. CDR3 region: CASSQDSPVQGYGYTF. The CDR3 nucleotides are TGCGCCAGCAGCCAAGACAGCCCAGTTCAGGGTTATGGCTACACCTTC.

This rearrangement joins TRBV7-9 to TRBJ1-1; perhaps TRBD1 as D (6 bases). From germline, CDR1 is SEHNR and CDR2 FQNEAQ (reference sequence). V lost 6 bases and J lost 3, with 11 bases in between. This CDR3 comprises 13 residues. The CDR3 protein is CASRPQGYTEAFF. CDR3 nucleotides: TGTGCCAGCAGGCCGCAGGGGTACACTGAAGCTTTCTTT.

This clone was found once. This chain links TRBV5-1 with TRBJ2-1; 8 bases agree with TRBD1. This CDR3 spans 15 amino acids. With V trimmed by 6 bases and J by 9 bases, 14 bases remained unmatched. Germline V gene lookup returns CDR1 SGHRS and CDR2 YFSETQ. The CDR3 sequence: CASNRRAGGNGEQFF. CDR3 sequence (DNA): TGCGCCAGCAACCGGCGGGCAGGGGGCAACGGTGAGCAGTTCTTC.

The chain joins TRBV27 to TRBJ2-2; D ambiguous. Germline lookup yields CDR1 MNHEY and CDR2 SMNVEV (reference sequence). Deletions cut 6 bases from V and 5 bases from J, with 16 bases between. CDR3 length: 15 amino acids. The CDR3 region is CASRSSRRPTGELFF. CDR3 nucleotide sequence: TGTGCCAGCAGGTCTTCTCGGCGGCCTACCGGGGAGCTGTTTTTT.

CDR3 bases: TGTGCCAGCAGCCTCCACGGGGGGGCAGGGGACGCCTATGGCTACACCTTC. Its translation is CASSLHGGAGDAYGYTF. The chain carries TRBV13 and TRBJ1-2; possibly TRBD1 for D (6 bases). The germline gives CDR1 PRHDT, CDR2 FYEKMQ (reference sequence). The CDR3 has 17 amino acids. The V gene lost 5 bases and the J gene lost 4 bases, with 23 bases spanning the gap.

The CDR3, as DNA: TGTGCCAGCAGCCAACTTCCTCTTGGCCCCTACGAGCAGTACTTC. It encodes CASSQLPLGPYEQYF. This chain uses TRBV3-1 (or the pseudogene TRBV3-2) with TRBJ2-7; D remains unclear. With 2 bases removed from V and 2 bases from J, the gap between germline ends came to 13 bases. The CDR3 runs 15 residues. Germline V gene data show CDR1 as LGHDT and CDR2 as YNNKEL (reference sequence).

Here the CDR3 reads CASKAGGAALNEQFF. The CDR3 DNA reads TGTGCCAGTAAAGCAGGGGGCGCCGCACTCAATGAGCAGTTCTTC. V gene TRBV19 combines with J gene TRBJ2-1, with TRBD1 matching 8 bases. CDR1 LNHDA and CDR2 SQIVND come from the germline V gene (reference sequence). Unmatched junction bases numbered 11, after V lost 7 bases and J lost 6 bases. The CDR3 spans 15 residues. The full variable domain, rest sourced from reference TRBV19 and TRBJ2-1, is DGGITQSPKYLFRKEGQNVTLSCEQNLNHDAMYWYRQDPGQGLRLIYYSQIVNDFQKGDIAEGYSVSREKKESFPLTVTSAQKNPTAFYLCASKAGGAALNEQFFGPGTRLTVL.

This chain connects TRBV28 to TRBJ1-5; 7 bases align to TRBD1. This CDR3 is built from 14 residues. V dropped 3 bases and J dropped 2; count of bases not matched to a gene: 1. Germline CDR1 is MDHEN and CDR2 is SYDVKM. CDR3 residues: CASSFGTGNQPQHF. Written as DNA, the CDR3 is TGTGCCAGCAGTTTTGGGACAGGCAATCAGCCCCAGCATTTT.

The chain joins TRBV7-6 to TRBJ1-2; no firm D call. The CDR3 is made up of 12 amino acids. V lost 1 base and J 7 bases, leaving 7 bases between the germline ends. Germline loops: CDR1 SGHVS, CDR2 FNYEAQ. The DNA for the CDR3 is TGTGCCAGCAGCTTAGAAGGGAGTGGCTACACCTTC. Amino acid sequence: CASSLEGSGYTF.

This clone has a single count. This rearrangement joins TRBV6-2 or TRBV6-3 to TRBJ1-5; D is undetermined. Germline loops: CDR1 MNHEY, CDR2 SVGEGT. The V and J ends lost 2 bases and 4 bases respectively, with 9 bases between them. The CDR3 has 14 residues. Here the CDR3 reads CASSYGPPNQPQHF. In DNA form, the CDR3 reads TGTGCCAGCAGTTACGGGCCACCAAATCAGCCCCAGCATTTT.

This sequence joins TRBV15 and TRBJ2-1; 9 nucleotides agree with TRBD2. Germline-derived CDR1 and CDR2 are LNHNV and YYDKDF (reference sequence). With 1 base clipped from V and 8 bases from J, the junction kept 9 bases outside the gene matches. CDR3 length equals 16 residues. CDR3 DNA sequence: TGTGCCACCAGCAGAGGGTCGCGGGAGGGCCGTCATGAGCAGTTCTTC. Translation: CATSRGSREGRHEQFF.

This clone has just one count. This chain connects TRBV4-2 to TRBJ1-1; a possible D gene is TRBD1 (5 bases). The CDR3 loop spans 15 amino acids. Germline lookup yields CDR1 LGHNA and CDR2 YNFKEQ. Trimming left V 0 bases short and J 8 bases short, with 16 bases between. This CDR3 is CASSQEWGGVSEAFF. CDR3 in DNA: TGTGCCAGCAGCCAAGAGTGGGGAGGGGTTAGCGAAGCTTTCTTT.

The rearrangement uses TRBV24-1 and TRBJ2-3, with 9 bases that match TRBD1. CDR3 length equals 15 residues. Unmatched junction bases numbered 4, after V lost 4 bases and J lost 3 bases. Germline V lookup: CDR1 KGHDR, CDR2 SFDVKD. CDR3: CATSDPTGGTDTQYF. The CDR3 bases are TGTGCCACCAGTGACCCGACAGGGGGGACAGATACGCAGTATTTT.

The chain employs TRBV30 and TRBJ1-1, with D possibly matching TRBD1 (6 bases). The germline V and J ends were trimmed by 3 bases and 6 bases, with 17 bases remaining between them. There are 14 residues in the CDR3. Germline V gene sequence: CDR1 GTSNPN, CDR2 SVGIG (reference sequence). In nucleotides, the CDR3 is TGTGCCTGGAGCCGGACAGCTCAGTCTCCTGAAGCTTTCTTT. Its translation is CAWSRTAQSPEAFF.

This clone was counted a single time. The chain uses TRBV19 and TRBJ2-5, with TRBD2 matching over 11 bases. Per the germline V gene, CDR1 is LNHDA and CDR2 is SQIVND (reference sequence). The V and J ends lost 3 bases and 6 bases, in that order; junction bases with no gene match: 6. The CDR3 runs to 15 residues. The CDR3 DNA reads as TGTGCCAGTAGTATTTCGACTAGCGGGATTCAGACCCAGTACTTC. This sequence encodes CASSISTSGIQTQYF.

This rearrangement joins TRBV5-4 to TRBJ1-2, with D unresolved. This CDR3 is built from 14 residues. V was shortened by 4 bases and J by 5 bases, with 15 bases between the two germline ends. Germline V gives CDR1 SGHNT, CDR2 YYREEE (reference sequence). CDR3 nucleotides: TGTGCCAGCAGCGGGCGCCAGCCACTTTATGGCTACACCTTC. This encodes CASSGRQPLYGYTF.

This sequence joins TRBV24-1 and TRBJ2-2; weak D call: TRBD1 (5 bases). Germline V gene sequence: CDR1 KGHDR, CDR2 SFDVKD. The CDR3 has 14 amino acids. The germline V and J ends were trimmed by 1 base and 6 bases, with 8 bases remaining between them. CDR3 DNA sequence: TGTGCCACCAGTGATTTCAGGGCCGCCGGGGAGCTGTTTTTT. This codes for CATSDFRAAGELFF.

This clone has just a few counts. The rearrangement uses TRBV29-1 and TRBJ2-7; the match to TRBD2 covers 7 bases. Germline V gene lookup returns CDR1 SQVTM and CDR2 ANQGSEA. V dropped 4 bases and J dropped 7; count of bases not matched to a gene: 10. The CDR3 has 13 residues. Here the CDR3 reads CSVVGGSPGEQYF. DNA for the CDR3: TGCAGCGTTGTAGGCGGGAGCCCGGGGGAGCAGTACTTC.

The genes are TRBV4-3 and TRBJ1-5; the D gene is possibly TRBD1 (6 bases). In germline, CDR1 is LGHNA, CDR2 YSLEER. V was cut by 1 base and J by 3 bases, with 13 bases left in between. CDR3 length equals 16 residues. The CDR3 DNA is TGCGCCAGCAGCCAAGGCCTAGACAGGTACAATCAGCCCCAGCATTTT. This translates into CASSQGLDRYNQPQHF.

The chain joins TRBV6-5 to TRBJ1-5, with 8 bases that match TRBD1. This CDR3 is 15 amino acids long. Trimming at V came to 6 bases and at J to 7 bases, leaving 11 bases not matched to a gene. Per the germline V gene, CDR1 is MNHEY and CDR2 is SVGAGI. The CDR3 DNA is TGTGCCAGCAGCCCCCGGGACAGGACTAGGCAGCCCCAGCATTTT. It translates to CASSPRDRTRQPQHF.

The chain recombines TRBV11-2 with TRBJ2-2, with TRBD1 matching 8 bases. In germline, CDR1 is SGHAT, CDR2 FQNNGV. This CDR3 has 16 residues. The ends lost 4 bases at V and 1 base at J; junction bases unmatched: 5. The CDR3 nucleotides are TGTGCCAGCAGCTGGGTTACAGGGGGGAACACCGGGGAGCTGTTTTTT. It yields the protein CASSWVTGGNTGELFF.

The chain combines TRBV25-1 with TRBJ2-7; tentatively, D is TRBD1 (5 bases). V shed 9 bases and J shed 3 bases, with 18 bases lying between them. Germline-derived CDR1 and CDR2 are MGHDK and SYGVNS. The CDR3 consists of 14 residues. The CDR3 DNA reads TGTGCCAGTCCCCAACCCCAGGGTCACTACGAGCAGTACTTC. Residues: CASPQPQGHYEQYF.

The CDR3 region is CASSQELDYTDTQYF. CDR3 in DNA: TGCGCCAGCAGCCAAGAACTAGATTATACAGATACGCAGTATTTT. The genes are TRBV4-1 and TRBJ2-3, with D possibly being TRBD2 (5 bases). Germline CDR1 reads MGHRA; CDR2 reads YSYEKL. Trimming shortened V by 0 bases and J by 3 bases, and 10 bases separated the two germline ends. The CDR3 contains 15 residues.

The rearrangement joins TRBV30 to TRBJ2-1, with 8 bases fitting TRBD1. Germline loops: CDR1 GTSNPN, CDR2 SVGIG (reference sequence). The V segment lost 8 bases and the J segment 6 bases; nucleotides outside the gene matches: 6. This CDR3 is built from 12 residues. CDR3 in amino acids: CAGMTGVNEQFF. Here the CDR3 DNA reads TGTGCCGGGATGACAGGGGTCAATGAGCAGTTCTTC.

CDR3 coding DNA: TGTGCCAGCAGCTTACACCAAGCGGGAGGGGCGGTAGATACGCAGTATTTT. Amino acids: CASSLHQAGGAVDTQYF. This chain links TRBV7-2 with TRBJ2-3; 10 bases are a match to TRBD2. Trimming took 2 bases from V and 5 from J; bases not matched to a gene: 10. Germline V lookup: CDR1 SGHTA, CDR2 FQGNSA. This CDR3 is 17 amino acids long.

The rearrangement joins TRBV2 to TRBJ2-7, with TRBD2 as a possible D gene (5 bases). This CDR3 comprises 14 residues. Deletions cut 2 bases from V and 5 bases from J, with 13 bases between. Germline V gene data show CDR1 as SNHLY and CDR2 as FYNNEI. CDR3 in amino acids: CASSEPWERNEQYF. DNA for the CDR3: TGTGCCAGCAGTGAACCGTGGGAGAGAAACGAGCAGTACTTC. Complete variable domain (other parts from reference TRBV2 and TRBJ2-7): EPEVTQTPSHQVTQMGQEVILRCVPISNHLYFYWYRQILGQKVEFLVSFYNNEISEKSEIFDDQFSVERPDGSNFTLKIRSTKLEDSAMYFCASSEPWERNEQYFGPGTRLTVT.

The chain has TRBV24-1 and TRBJ2-5, with D unclear. Germline CDR1 reads KGHDR; CDR2 reads SFDVKD. Between the trimmed V and J ends, which lost 0 bases and 2 bases, there was a span of 6 bases. This CDR3 comprises 14 residues. The DNA for the CDR3 is TGTGCCACCAGTGATTTGTCAAATCAAGAGACCCAGTACTTC. Translated: CATSDLSNQETQYF.

V is TRBV18 and J is TRBJ1-1; D not resolved. CDR1 KGHSH and CDR2 LQKENI come from the germline V gene. The CDR3 runs 12 residues. The germline V and J ends were trimmed by 1 base and 4 bases, with 4 bases remaining between them. The CDR3 sequence is CASSPLLTEAFF. CDR3 DNA: TGTGCCAGCTCACCACTTCTCACTGAAGCTTTCTTT.

This clone was counted once. The chain couples TRBV14 to TRBJ2-3; 9 bases align to TRBD2. Losses at the gene ends were 4 bases for V and 6 bases for J; bases not matched to a gene: 8. Germline lookup yields CDR1 SGHDN and CDR2 FVKESK. This CDR3 contains 15 residues. The CDR3 sequence is CASSRGRVMVDTQYF. The CDR3 DNA sequence: TGTGCCAGCAGCCGCGGGAGGGTGATGGTCGATACGCAGTATTTT.